The rows below give T cell receptor beta chains drawn from one sample of a study of T cells in Graves' hyperthyroidism and ophthalmopathy. One entry per CDR3 protein, called by TCRdb with MiXCR from the multiplex PCR reads. The repertoire holds about 350,000 distinct CDR3 sequences, with about 15% as singletons. The sequenced material came from blood. The receptors originated from a woman aged 25 to 39 with Graves' hyperthyroidism that later progressed to Graves' ophthalmopathy. Each CDR3 is given with its conserved first and last residue. The D gene is left open where the match is weak. Clone size is given for some rows only: seen once, a few or many times, or a class if the clone is expanded.

>NA|NA|TRBV24-1|TRBJ2-5
TGTGCCACCAGTGCGACGGCCCAAGAGACCCAGTACTTC
CATSATAQETQYF
>TRBD2|NA|TRBV11-2|TRBJ2-4
TGTGCCAGCAGCCCAGATCTAGCGGGCCGGGCTATAACGGGGATTCTAGCCAAAAACATTCAGTACTTC
CASSPDLAGRAITGILAKNIQYF
>TRBD1|NA|TRBV6-2/TRBV6-3|TRBJ1-1
TGTGCCAGCAGTCCCCGACAATGGACAGGGGGTGACACTGAAGCTTTCTTT
CASSPRQWTGGDTEAFF
>TRBD1|many|TRBV2|TRBJ1-4
TGTGCCAGCAGTGGAGACAGGGCTGGGGCAACTAATGAAAAACTGTTTTTT
CASSGDRAGATNEKLFF
>NA|few|TRBV13|TRBJ2-7
TGTGCCAGCAGCTCCCTAGTAAGAGGGGGGCGGGGAGGCTACGAGCAGTACTTC
CASSSLVRGGRGGYEQYF
>NA|many|TRBV15|TRBJ1-5
TGTGCCACCAGCAGGCACAGGGCTAGCAATCAGCCCCAGCATTTT
CATSRHRASNQPQHF
>TRBD2|many|TRBV29-1|TRBJ2-7
TGCAGCGTTGAAGATCCACTAGCGGGAGGCCCCTACGAGCAGTACTTC
CSVEDPLAGGPYEQYF
>NA|many|TRBV2|TRBJ2-7
TGTGCCAGCAGTGATGGGACAAAGGGATACGAGCAGTACTTC
CASSDGTKGYEQYF
>NA|many|TRBV12-3/TRBV12-4|TRBJ2-3
TGTGCCAGCACCGCTCGGGCAGATACGCAGTATTTT
CASTARADTQYF
>NA|many|TRBV7-9|TRBJ1-2
TGTGCCAGCAGCCCCTCAGGGAGGGGGAACTTCTATGGCTACACCTTC
CASSPSGRGNFYGYTF